The 32 T cell receptor beta chains below come from one sample, sequenced in a study of blood T cells in healthy people across ages. The second PCR ran roughly 7 to 11 cycles with a sample-barcoded 5' primer and J-beta primers. TCRdb independently ran MiXCR on the 5' RACE reads; one entry per CDR3 protein. The sample contains about 1.4 million distinct CDR3 sequences, almost 60% of which appear only once. Sequenced sample: blood. The source is a young man in good health.

The gene calls are TRBV5-1 and TRBJ2-6, with 8 bases that match TRBD1. The length of the CDR3 is 18 residues. The germline V gene has CDR1 SGHRS and CDR2 YFSETQ. V shed 4 bases and J 2 bases; nucleotides not matched to a gene: 11. The DNA of the CDR3 is TGCGCCAGCAGCCGACAGGGGACAAACAACGCTGGGGCCAACGTCCTGACTTTC. Its protein is CASSRQGTNNAGANVLTF.

The chain carries TRBV5-1 and TRBJ2-3; no firm D call. This CDR3 is 13 amino acids long. V was shortened by 7 bases and J by 4 bases, with 13 bases between the two germline ends. Germline values: CDR1 SGHRS, CDR2 YFSETQ. For the CDR3, the DNA is TGCGCCAGCGGCCCCGAAATGCCAGATACGCAGTATTTT. Translated, it gives CASGPEMPDTQYF.

The chain combines TRBV12-3 or TRBV12-4 with TRBJ1-2; 7 positions match TRBD1. The CDR3 covers 15 residues. The V gene end was trimmed by 8 bases and the J gene end by 2 bases; junction bases not matched to a gene: 11. CDR3 coding DNA: TGTGCCAGCTTGGAACAGGGGTCAACCAACTATGGCTACACCTTC. Translation: CASLEQGSTNYGYTF.

As concerns this clonotype: The junction does not match germline at one end; this may be a read error. This CDR3 is CAGSSIHEPNTDTQYF. The CDR3 nucleotides are TGTGCCGGCTCTTCCATACACGAACCGAACACAGATACGCAGTATTTT. The rearrangement uses TRBV18 and TRBJ2-3; the D is unclear. CDR3 length equals 16 residues. CDR1 is KGHSH, CDR2 LQKENI, per germline.

This clonotype was detected only a few times. The V and J genes are TRBV29-1 and TRBJ2-1; 7 nucleotides line up with TRBD1. CDR1 SQVTM and CDR2 ANQGSEA come from the germline V gene. Losses at the gene ends were 2 bases for V and 9 bases for J; bases not matched to a gene: 10. The CDR3 length is 14 residues. The CDR3 spells CSVETPTGWAEQFF. In DNA, the CDR3 is TGCAGCGTTGAAACCCCGACAGGGTGGGCTGAGCAGTTCTTC.

The gene calls are TRBV18 and TRBJ2-5, with TRBD1 matching over 7 bases. Germline-derived CDR1 and CDR2 are KGHSH and LQKENI. The CDR3 is made up of 13 amino acids. V lost 7 bases, J lost 3 bases, and 5 bases stayed unmatched. As DNA, the CDR3 is TGTGCCAGCTTACAAGGGACAGAAGAGACCCAGTACTTC. This sequence encodes CASLQGTEETQYF. Full variable domain (remainder filled in from reference TRBV18 and TRBJ2-5): NAGVMQNPRHLVRRRGQEARLRCSPMKGHSHVYWYRQLPEEGLKFMVYLQKENIIDESGMPKERFSAEFPKEGPSILRIQQVVRGDSAAYFCASLQGTEETQYFGPGTRLLVL.

The V gene is TRBV4-2, the J gene TRBJ2-5; 7 bases align to TRBD2. CDR3 length equals 19 residues. V gave up 0 bases and J gave up 8 bases; unmatched junction bases: 21. Germline CDR1 is LGHNA and CDR2 is YNFKEQ. CDR3 residues: CASSQDQLGTTVGRDTQYF. The DNA of the CDR3 is TGTGCCAGCAGCCAAGATCAACTTGGGACTACCGTCGGAAGAGATACCCAGTACTTC.

The rearrangement joins TRBV20-1 to TRBJ2-1, with D possibly matching TRBD1 (5 bases). This CDR3 has 14 amino acids. V was shortened by 4 bases and J by 4 bases, with 14 bases between the two germline ends. Looked up from germline, CDR1 is DFQATT and CDR2 is SNEGSKA (reference sequence). The CDR3 DNA reads TGCAGTGCTATATACCTAGGGGCTTACAATGAGCAGTTCTTC. It is translated as CSAIYLGAYNEQFF.

This clonotype has only a few counts. J is TRBJ1-1 and V is TRBV7-9, with 7 nucleotides matching TRBD1. Trimming at V came to 6 bases and at J to 1 base, leaving 5 bases not matched to a gene. The length of the CDR3 is 14 residues. CDR1 and CDR2 (germline): SEHNR, FQNEAQ (reference sequence). The DNA for the CDR3 is TGTGCCAGCAGTTCTCGGACAGGGAACACTGAAGCTTTCTTT. Protein: CASSSRTGNTEAFF.

This clonotype was observed a few times. This chain uses TRBV4-2 with TRBJ1-2; D might be TRBD1 (5 bases). The CDR3 is 18 residues long. The V end lost 0 bases, the J end lost 0 bases, and 17 bases lay between the germline ends. Germline values: CDR1 LGHNA, CDR2 YNFKEQ. The CDR3 DNA follows: TGTGCCAGCAGCCAAGACGGGGGAGGACTGGCGACTAACTATGGCTACACCTTC. Its translation is CASSQDGGGLATNYGYTF.

In this sample, this clonotype turned up a few times. The chain joins TRBV29-1 to TRBJ2-7; D possibly corresponds to TRBD1 (6 bases). CDR1 is SQVTM and CDR2 is ANQGSEA in the germline V gene. Deletions cut 4 bases from V and 0 bases from J, with 10 bases between. This CDR3 comprises 13 residues. The CDR3 DNA sequence: TGCAGCGTTGCGAGGACAGACTCCTACGAGCAGTACTTC. Amino acids: CSVARTDSYEQYF.

The CDR3 DNA follows: TGTGCCAGCAGTTTAGGGTCCGCGGAGGGCCATAGGACGCAGTATTTT. Translated, it gives CASSLGSAEGHRTQYF. This chain links TRBV12-3 or TRBV12-4 with TRBJ2-3; weak D call: TRBD2 (6 bases). V lost 1 base to trimming and J lost 9 bases, with 20 bases between them. CDR3 size: 16 residues.

The rearrangement links TRBV7-9 to TRBJ1-5; D unresolved. Trimming stripped 6 bases from V and 2 bases from J, with 11 bases between. CDR3 length: 14 amino acids. Per germline, CDR1 SEHNR and CDR2 FQNEAQ (reference sequence). The DNA of the CDR3 is TGTGCCAGCAGTTCCATGGCCGGCAATCAGCCCCAGCATTTT. It encodes CASSSMAGNQPQHF.

This clonotype was recorded once. The chain uses TRBV20-1 and TRBJ1-1; D remains ambiguous. Germline V lookup: CDR1 DFQATT, CDR2 SNEGSKA (reference sequence). The CDR3 contains 14 residues. V was cut by 0 bases and J by 3 bases, with 11 bases left in between. The CDR3 protein is CSAREYRDYTEAFF. Written as DNA, the CDR3 is TGCAGTGCTAGAGAATATCGGGATTACACTGAAGCTTTCTTT.

V is TRBV7-2 and J is TRBJ1-4; D is possibly TRBD1 (5 bases). This CDR3 region has 15 residues. Germline CDR1 is SGHTA and CDR2 is FQGNSA. V was cut by 5 bases and J by 6 bases, with 16 bases left in between. This chain's CDR3 is CASSQGPRVDEKLFF. The DNA for the CDR3 is TGTGCCAGCAGCCAGGGACCTCGAGTTGATGAAAAACTGTTTTTT.

The chain has TRBV6-6 and TRBJ1-1, with D tentatively TRBD1 (6 bases). The CDR3 extends over 15 amino acids. V was cut by 6 bases and J by 0 bases, with 14 bases left in between. CDR1 is MNHNY and CDR2 is SVGAGI in the germline V gene (reference sequence). Here the CDR3 reads CASSEPGHLNTEAFF. The CDR3 DNA reads TGTGCCAGCAGCGAACCGGGACACCTGAACACTGAAGCTTTCTTT.

With respect to this clonotype: This CDR3 is missing its conserved last phenylalanine or tryptophan, likely due to a read error. This chain links TRBV29-1 with TRBJ2-7, with 8 bases matching TRBD1. The CDR3 length is 12 residues. Losses at the gene ends were 4 bases for V and 3 bases for J; bases not matched to a gene: 2. Germline loops: CDR1 SQVTM, CDR2 ANQGSEA. This CDR3 reads CSVGQGFYEQYY. CDR3 coding DNA: TGCAGCGTTGGACAGGGGTTCTACGAGCAGTACTAC.

The chain carries TRBV11-2 and TRBJ1-2; tentative D call: TRBD1 (6 bases). The CDR3 runs 14 residues. V was clipped by 5 bases and J by 7 bases, with 17 bases between them. Per the germline V gene, CDR1 is SGHAT and CDR2 is FQNNGV. CDR3 coding DNA: TGTGCCAGCAGCGAGGGGGGCAGGGTCTCTGGCTACACCTTC. It encodes CASSEGGRVSGYTF.

A few counts support this clonotype. CDR3 nucleotides: TGTGCCAGCAGCGAAAACTATCGTGAGCAGTTCTTC. This encodes CASSENYREQFF. The chain recombines TRBV11-2 with TRBJ2-1; D ambiguous. The CDR3 totals 12 residues. V was cut by 5 bases and J by 9 bases, with 11 bases left in between. CDR1 and CDR2 (germline): SGHAT, FQNNGV.

This rearrangement joins TRBV11-2 to TRBJ2-2, with 7 bases matching TRBD2. The CDR3 consists of 14 residues. Germline lookup yields CDR1 SGHAT and CDR2 FQNNGV. V shed 9 bases, J shed 7 bases, and the junction held 11 bases outside the gene matches. The CDR3 sequence: CASLYKAGFGELFF. As DNA, the CDR3 is TGTGCCAGTCTTTACAAAGCGGGATTCGGGGAGCTGTTTTTT. The whole variable domain, filled in from reference TRBV11-2 and TRBJ2-2, reads EAGVAQSPRYKIIEKRQSVAFWCNPISGHATLYWYQQILGQGPKLLIQFQNNGVVDDSQLPKDRFSAERLKGVDSTLKIQPAKLEDSAVYLCASLYKAGFGELFFGEGSRLTVL.

The V call is TRBV20-1, the J call TRBJ2-2; D is ambiguous. The CDR3 consists of 15 residues. CDR1 DFQATT and CDR2 SNEGSKA come from the germline V gene (reference sequence). The germline V and J ends were trimmed by 0 bases and 6 bases, with 14 bases remaining between them. Here the CDR3 reads CSARDRPQMAGELFF. The CDR3 DNA sequence: TGCAGTGCTAGAGATCGGCCTCAAATGGCCGGGGAGCTGTTTTTT.

As concerns this clonotype: One end of the junction fails to match germline, which may point to a read error. This chain uses TRBV2 with TRBJ2-5; no clear D. This CDR3 has 10 amino acids. CDR1 SNHLY and CDR2 FYNNEI come from the germline V gene. The DNA of the CDR3 is TGTGTCAGCAGTGAAGGGACCCAGTACTTC. Translating it yields CVSSEGTQYF. Based on the CDR3 plus reference TRBV2 and TRBJ2-5, the full variable domain is EPEVTQTPSHQVTQMGQEVILRCVPISNHLYFYWYRQILGQKVEFLVSFYNNEISEKSEIFDDQFSVERPDGSNFTLKIRSTKLEDSAMYFCVSSEGTQYFGPGTRLLVL.

The V gene is TRBV5-6, the J gene TRBJ2-4; perhaps TRBD1 as D (5 bases). The end of the DNA aligns better with TRBJ2-7, so the J call may be wrong. The CDR3 is 14 amino acids. Germline assignment: CDR1 SGHDT and CDR2 YYEEEE. The CDR3 coding sequence is TGTGCCAGCAGCTTGGGACAGATATCCTACGAGCAGTACTTC. It specifies CASSLGQISYEQYF.

The genes are TRBV13 and TRBJ2-4, with D unclear. The J call may be wrong; the DNA end is better matched by TRBJ2-7. The CDR3 consists of 12 residues. Germline CDR1 PRHDT, CDR2 FYEKMQ (reference sequence). The chain's CDR3 is CASSSLGPEQYF. The CDR3, as DNA: TGTGCCAGCAGCTCTCTAGGACCCGAGCAGTACTTC.

The V and J genes are TRBV29-1 and TRBJ1-2; no definite D call. Per germline, CDR1 SQVTM and CDR2 ANQGSEA. The CDR3 runs to 13 residues. DNA of the CDR3: TGCGGCATTGAGTCCAGGTTGAGCTATGGCTACACCTTC. As protein: CGIESRLSYGYTF.

V and J are TRBV7-9 and TRBJ1-2; D unresolved. The V gene's germline CDR1 is SEHNR and CDR2 FQNEAQ (reference sequence). The CDR3 is 11 amino acids. V shed 6 bases and J shed 8 bases, with 10 bases lying between them. DNA for the CDR3: TGTGCCAGCAGTCCAGATTTGGGCTACACCTTC. It yields the protein CASSPDLGYTF.

This chain connects TRBV6-5 to TRBJ2-3, with TRBD2 matching 9 bases. Germline loops: CDR1 MNHEY, CDR2 SVGAGI. The length of the CDR3 is 15 residues. Unmatched junction bases numbered 10, after V lost 9 bases and J lost 3 bases. The CDR3 sequence: CASADGTSRTDTQYF. CDR3 in DNA: TGTGCCAGTGCCGATGGGACTAGCAGAACAGATACGCAGTATTTT.

V gene TRBV29-1 combines with J gene TRBJ2-7; tentative D call: TRBD2 (6 bases). The length of the CDR3 is 12 residues. Germline loops: CDR1 SQVTM, CDR2 ANQGSEA. The V end was cut by 8 bases, the J end by 3 bases, with 14 bases between. The CDR3 DNA is TGCAGCTCCCGCGGGGCAGACTACGAGCAGTACTTC. Translated: CSSRGADYEQYF.

V usage is TRBV20-1 and J usage is TRBJ2-1; 10 bases match TRBD1. The germline V gene has CDR1 DFQATT and CDR2 SNEGSKA (reference sequence). The V and J ends lost 5 bases and 6 bases, in that order; junction bases with no gene match: 10. This CDR3 spans 15 amino acids. CDR3 sequence (DNA): TGCAGTGCTCCAACCCGGGACAGGGGTGGCAATGAGCAGTTCTTC. It is translated as CSAPTRDRGGNEQFF.

The rearrangement uses TRBV20-1 and TRBJ2-7; 7 bases are shared with TRBD1. The germline CDR1 and CDR2 sequences are DFQATT and SNEGSKA (reference sequence). The CDR3 runs 16 residues. Trimming cost V 3 bases and J 0 bases; bases outside gene matches: 11. The CDR3 reads CSASSQGVVSSYEQYF. CDR3 in DNA: TGCAGTGCTAGTAGTCAGGGGGTCGTGAGCTCCTACGAGCAGTACTTC.

The chain combines TRBV20-1 with TRBJ2-2, with TRBD2 matching 8 bases. The V gene's germline CDR1 is DFQATT and CDR2 SNEGSKA (reference sequence). The ends lost 0 bases at V and 4 bases at J; junction bases unmatched: 4. The CDR3 is made up of 15 amino acids. CDR3 coding DNA: TGCAGTGCTAGAGATAGCGGGGCTGGCACCGGGGAGCTGTTTTTT. Protein product: CSARDSGAGTGELFF.

The chain joins TRBV5-1 to TRBJ1-2, with 8 bases fitting TRBD1. The V segment lost 4 bases and the J segment 0 bases; nucleotides outside the gene matches: 8. Looked up from germline, CDR1 is SGHRS and CDR2 is YFSETQ. This CDR3 is built from 16 residues. The CDR3 protein is CASSLGQGYTNYGYTF. Written as DNA, the CDR3 is TGCGCCAGCAGCCTAGGACAGGGATATACTAACTATGGCTACACCTTC.